The 27 T cell receptor beta chains below all came from one sample that was sequenced in a study of CD8 T cells in Susac syndrome. The RNA, roughly 0.45 to 1 ug, was put through reverse transcription using random hexamers. MiXCR was run by TCRdb on the immunoSEQ multiplex PCR reads, yielding one entry per CDR3 protein. The table shows approximately 120,000 distinct CDR3 sequences, with around 94% occurring only once. Material for sequencing was CD4+ T cells from PBMCs. The receptors were gathered from a human donor in good health.

This clonotype has just a few counts. It is unclear where the CDR3 begins or ends on the DNA, so no DNA is shown, and the CDR3 is as TCRdb lists it. The chain combines TRBV19 with TRBJ1-1. The CDR3 region is 16 residues in length, termini included. Looked up from germline, CDR1 is LNHDA and CDR2 is SQIVND (reference sequence). The CDR3 region is CASTSGLKYSNTEAFF.

V is TRBV5-1 and J is TRBJ2-7, with D possibly called TRBD1 or TRBD2 (5 bases each). V was trimmed by 0 bases and J by 0 bases, leaving 10 bases between them. The CDR3 consists of 15 residues. CDR1 and CDR2 (germline): SGHRS, YFSETQ. The CDR3, as DNA: TGCGCCAGCAGCTTGGCCGGGACGGACTCCTACGAGCAGTACTTC. It encodes CASSLAGTDSYEQYF.

This clonotype was seen a few times. The gene calls are TRBV7-8 and TRBJ1-2, with a tentative D call TRBD1 (6 bases). CDR3 length: 14 amino acids. Germline V gives CDR1 SGHVS, CDR2 FQNEAQ. Trimming cost V 2 bases and J 4 bases, with 11 bases left between them. CDR3 residues: CASSLSGGVYGYTF. The CDR3 coding sequence is TGTGCCAGCAGCTTATCTGGGGGCGTCTATGGCTACACCTTC.

The chain recombines TRBV5-6 with TRBJ1-2; D unresolved. This CDR3 has 12 residues. The V gene's germline CDR1 is SGHDT and CDR2 YYEEEE. V was pared by 0 bases and J by 6 bases, with 6 bases between. Here the CDR3 reads CASSLGKDGYTF. DNA of the CDR3: TGTGCCAGCAGCTTGGGAAAAGATGGCTACACCTTC.

The J gene is TRBJ1-2, the V gene TRBV4-3; 9 bases line up with TRBD1. This CDR3 is built from 15 residues. CDR1 is LGHNA and CDR2 is YSLEER in the germline V gene. The J segment lost 5 bases and the V segment lost 0 bases, leaving 4 bases of the junction unmatched. In DNA form, the CDR3 reads TGCGCCAGCAGCCAAGAGGACAGGGGAGGGTATGGCTACACCTTC. Its translation is CASSQEDRGGYGYTF.

The CDR3 nucleotides read TGTGCCAGCAGTCCGCCGGGGGCTGGGACCCAGTACTTC. It codes for CASSPPGAGTQYF. This chain uses TRBV12-3 or TRBV12-4 with TRBJ2-5, with D possibly being TRBD1 or TRBD2 (6 bases each). This CDR3 region has 13 residues. V was trimmed by 5 bases and J by 7 bases, leaving 14 bases between them.

The genes are TRBV6-6 and TRBJ2-6; D is undetermined. The V end lost 6 bases, the J end lost 0 bases, and 0 bases lay between the germline ends. Germline V gives CDR1 MNHNY, CDR2 SVGAGI (reference sequence). CDR3 length equals 12 residues. The CDR3 bases are TGTGCCAGCAGCTCTGGGGCCAACGTCCTGACTTTC. Amino acid sequence: CASSSGANVLTF.

The chain links TRBV6-2 or TRBV6-3 to TRBJ1-1; D may be TRBD1 (6 bases). Germline CDR1 MNHEY, CDR2 SVGEGT. V lost 0 bases and J lost 1, with 9 bases in between. CDR3 size: 15 residues. CDR3 nucleotides: TGTGCCAGCAGTTACTCGAGGGGGGGGAACACTGAAGCTTTCTTT. It encodes CASSYSRGGNTEAFF.

This sequence joins TRBV18 and TRBJ2-5, with D tentatively TRBD2 (6 bases). CDR1 KGHSH and CDR2 LQKENI come from the germline V gene. V lost 0 bases and J lost 5, with 10 bases in between. CDR3 size: 14 residues. The CDR3 loop reads CASSPPAEGETQYF. In DNA form, the CDR3 reads TGTGCCAGCTCACCACCCGCGGAGGGGGAGACCCAGTACTTC.

V gene TRBV20-1 combines with J gene TRBJ2-4; TRBD2 is a possible D gene (6 bases). Trimming left V 7 bases short and J 2 bases short, with 12 bases between. This CDR3 is built from 13 residues. Germline CDR1 and CDR2: DFQATT and SNEGSKA (reference sequence). CDR3 DNA sequence: TGCAGTGTTGCCGGGACTTCCAAAAACATTCAGTACTTC. Protein: CSVAGTSKNIQYF.

The chain combines TRBV29-1 with TRBJ2-7; the D gene could be TRBD1 or TRBD2 (5 bases each). The CDR3 extends over 14 amino acids. CDR1 SQVTM and CDR2 ANQGSEA come from the germline V gene. V dropped 4 bases and J dropped 3 bases, with 16 bases sitting between them. The chain's CDR3 is CSVAPQGRIYEQYF. CDR3 in DNA: TGCAGCGTTGCCCCCCAGGGACGCATCTACGAGCAGTACTTC.

The V and J genes are TRBV20-1 and TRBJ2-1; the D is unclear. The germline V gene has CDR1 DFQATT and CDR2 SNEGSKA (reference sequence). V shed 5 bases and J shed 0 bases, with 11 bases lying between them. CDR3 length equals 14 residues. This CDR3 reads CSALYVGSYNEQFF. DNA for the CDR3: TGCAGTGCTCTTTACGTCGGCTCCTACAATGAGCAGTTCTTC.

This chain joins TRBV7-6 and TRBJ2-7; TRBD1 might be the D (5 bases). Trimming took off 5 bases at V and 4 bases at J, with 18 bases between the two ends. The CDR3 spans 15 residues. CDR1 is SGHVS and CDR2 is FNYEAQ in the germline V gene. The CDR3 loop is CASSLRSDSPYEQYF. The CDR3, as DNA: TGTGCCAGCAGCCTTCGAAGCGACAGTCCTTACGAGCAGTACTTC.

The count of this clonotype is one. The chain couples TRBV12-3 or TRBV12-4 to TRBJ1-1; D unresolved. The CDR3 covers 13 residues. The V and J ends lost 2 bases and 6 bases respectively, with 10 bases between them. The CDR3 sequence is CASSLRVGPEAFF. The CDR3, as DNA: TGTGCCAGCAGTTTACGGGTTGGCCCTGAAGCTTTCTTT.

The rearrangement links TRBV18 to TRBJ1-2; the D is unclear. The germline CDR1 and CDR2 sequences are KGHSH and LQKENI. The CDR3 is made up of 14 amino acids. The V end lost 0 bases, the J end lost 8 bases, and 13 bases lay between the germline ends. The DNA of the CDR3 is TGTGCCAGCTCACCACCCGGCGGGCCGTGGGGCTACACCTTC. It yields the protein CASSPPGGPWGYTF.

The chain joins TRBV20-1 to TRBJ2-7; D remains ambiguous. Trimming shortened V by 6 bases and J by 3 bases, and 18 bases separated the two germline ends. This CDR3 spans 14 amino acids. CDR1 and CDR2 from the germline V gene are DFQATT and SNEGSKA (reference sequence). The CDR3 spells CSASPLEPLYEQYF. CDR3 nucleotide sequence: TGCAGTGCCTCCCCTTTGGAACCCCTCTACGAGCAGTACTTC.

V and J are TRBV5-1 and TRBJ2-7; 13 bases fit TRBD2. CDR3 length equals 14 residues. The germline gives CDR1 SGHRS, CDR2 YFSETQ. V dropped 4 bases and J dropped 7; count of bases not matched to a gene: 5. Written as DNA, the CDR3 is TGCGCCAGCAGCCCCGGGACTAGCGGGAATGAGCAGTACTTC. Its protein product is CASSPGTSGNEQYF.

V is TRBV4-2 and J is TRBJ1-1, with D uncertain. This CDR3 has 16 residues. Trimming removed 3 bases from V and 0 bases from J, with 14 bases in between. Germline V gene data show CDR1 as LGHNA and CDR2 as YNFKEQ. Here the CDR3 reads CASSQGVLGMNTEAFF. The CDR3 DNA reads as TGTGCCAGCAGCCAGGGTGTCTTGGGTATGAACACTGAAGCTTTCTTT.

This chain joins TRBV4-1 and TRBJ2-7; maybe TRBD1 (6 bases). The CDR3 contains 19 residues. The germline CDR1 and CDR2 sequences are MGHRA and YSYEKL. V lost 2 bases and J 2 bases, leaving 25 bases between the germline ends. The CDR3: CASSQSPPGQRFSPYEQYF. CDR3 sequence (DNA): TGCGCCAGCAGCCAATCACCACCGGGACAAAGATTTAGCCCCTACGAGCAGTACTTC.

The CDR3 region has the DNA TGCGCCAGCAGCATCGGGACAGGTCAGCTCGAGCAGTACTTC. This codes for CASSIGTGQLEQYF. The V and J genes are TRBV5-1 and TRBJ2-7, with 8 bases that match TRBD1. The CDR3 covers 14 residues. Germline V gene data show CDR1 as SGHRS and CDR2 as YFSETQ. V shed 4 bases and J 6 bases; nucleotides not matched to a gene: 9.

V usage is TRBV19 and J usage is TRBJ2-7; the D gene is possibly TRBD2 (5 bases). Germline assignment: CDR1 LNHDA and CDR2 SQIVND (reference sequence). Trimming cost V 6 bases and J 3 bases, with 12 bases left between them. The CDR3 is 13 amino acids. The CDR3 region has the DNA TGTGCCAGTAGGAGGACTGAAGTCTACGAGCAGTACTTC. Amino acid sequence: CASRRTEVYEQYF.

The chain combines TRBV5-6 with TRBJ1-5, with unresolved D. CDR3 size: 16 residues. The ends were cut back, 4 bases at V and 6 bases at J, with 20 bases in the middle. Germline V gene sequence: CDR1 SGHDT, CDR2 YYEEEE. In DNA, the CDR3 is TGTGCCAGCAGCACCTTTTGGACCGTGCCGGGTCAGCCCCAGCATTTT. This translates into CASSTFWTVPGQPQHF.

The V gene is TRBV12-3 or TRBV12-4, the J gene TRBJ1-2; D unresolved. The CDR3 loop spans 13 amino acids. Trimming left V 7 bases short and J 4 bases short, with 13 bases between. CDR3 region: CASTSQGSYGYTF. The CDR3 DNA sequence: TGTGCCAGCACCTCTCAAGGATCCTATGGCTACACCTTC.

The chain couples TRBV6-2 or TRBV6-3 to TRBJ2-2; D is undetermined. The CDR3 length is 14 residues. V was trimmed by 2 bases and J by 7 bases, leaving 11 bases between them. CDR1 is MNHEY, CDR2 SVGEGT, per germline. The CDR3 region is CASSYRPAYGELFF. The CDR3 DNA follows: TGTGCCAGCAGTTACAGACCCGCATACGGGGAGCTGTTTTTT.

The chain has TRBV7-2 and TRBJ2-2; tentatively, D is TRBD1 (6 bases). Germline CDR1 and CDR2: SGHTA and FQGNSA. V was clipped by 7 bases and J by 0 bases, with 9 bases between them. The CDR3 contains 14 residues. The CDR3 region has the DNA TGTGCCAGCATGGACAGAGCGAACACCGGGGAGCTGTTTTTT. Its protein is CASMDRANTGELFF.

This sequence joins TRBV10-2 and TRBJ2-1, with 8 bases aligning to TRBD2. Losses at the gene ends were 8 bases for V and 6 bases for J; bases not matched to a gene: 9. This CDR3 spans 14 amino acids. Per the germline V gene, CDR1 is WSHSY and CDR2 is SAAADI. CDR3 bases: TGCGCCAGCCTCCGACTAGCGAGAGTCAATGAGCAGTTCTTC. It encodes CASLRLARVNEQFF.

The chain joins TRBV10-3 to TRBJ1-3, with 7 positions matching TRBD1. Germline V lookup: CDR1 ENHRY, CDR2 SYGVKD. With 2 bases clipped from V and 2 bases from J, the junction kept 6 bases outside the gene matches. The CDR3 spans 16 residues. The DNA of the CDR3 is TGTGCCATCAGTGAGGCGGGACAGTCAACTGGAAACACCATATATTTT. Its protein is CAISEAGQSTGNTIYF.